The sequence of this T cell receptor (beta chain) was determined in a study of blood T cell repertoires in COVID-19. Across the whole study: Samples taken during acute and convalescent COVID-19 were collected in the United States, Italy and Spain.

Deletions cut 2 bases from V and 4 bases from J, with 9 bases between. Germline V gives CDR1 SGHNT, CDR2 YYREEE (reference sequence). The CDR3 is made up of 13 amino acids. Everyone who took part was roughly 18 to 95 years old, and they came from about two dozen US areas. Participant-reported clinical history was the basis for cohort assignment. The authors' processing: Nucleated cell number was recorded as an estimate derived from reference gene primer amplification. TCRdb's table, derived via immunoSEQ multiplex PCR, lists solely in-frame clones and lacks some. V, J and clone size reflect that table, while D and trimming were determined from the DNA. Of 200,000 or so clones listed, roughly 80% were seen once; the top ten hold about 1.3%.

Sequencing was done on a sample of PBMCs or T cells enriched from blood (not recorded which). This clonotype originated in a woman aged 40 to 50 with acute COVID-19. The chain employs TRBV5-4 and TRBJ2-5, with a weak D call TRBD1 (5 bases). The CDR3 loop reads CASSLRGSETQYF. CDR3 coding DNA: TGTGCCAGCAGCTTAAGGGGTTCAGAGACCCAGTACTTC.